The T cell receptor beta chain under discussion was sequenced for a study of blood T cells in healthy people across ages. Together with a sample-barcoded 5' primer, a J-beta primer mix was included in a second PCR lasting about 7 to 11 cycles. TCRdb reprocessed the 5' RACE reads via MiXCR and lists one record per CDR3 protein. This sample has around 1.5 million distinct CDR3 sequences, with roughly 32% found just once. This clonotype was detected a few times. The clonotype originates from a woman in her twenties or thirties in good health. Sequenced: blood.

CDR3 bases: TGCAGTGCTAGGGGACTAGCGCGAAACCGTGACATCTCCTACAATGAGCAGTTCTTC. It specifies CSARGLARNRDISYNEQFF. V and J are TRBV20-1 and TRBJ2-1; 10 bases align to TRBD2. The germline CDR1 and CDR2 sequences are DFQATT and SNEGSKA (reference sequence). The CDR3 is made up of 19 amino acids. V was pared by 3 bases and J by 0 bases, with 14 bases of the junction left unmatched.